The source of this T cell receptor (beta chain) is a study of beta chain features in type 1 diabetes (dated by TCRdb to about 2018). Regarding the study in general: Mean age, gender distribution, total cell number and subset yield were not different between patients and healthy donors. Regulatory and stem cell-like memory subsets were obtained from only 8 patients and about 8 healthy donors, while naive and central memory subsets were obtained from all 30 or so donors. A total of 85 million to 110 million sorted cells were examined across all samples, and RNA yield correlated strongly with the number of cells per subset. The study compared the TCRB repertoires of sorted circulating CD4+ T cell subsets in recently diagnosed type 1 diabetes patients with those in matched healthy donors. Points the paper makes about the study in general: Naive, central memory and regulatory TCRB repertoires appeared to be more alike among patients than among healthy donors. Fewer insertions and more nucleotide deletions at VDJ recombination sites were observed in patients with type 1 diabetes, implying thymic rearrangement abnormalities. HLA sub-analyses involved small numbers of individuals, so any influence of HLA type on TCRB rearrangement remained unresolved. PCR might favor shorter templates, but patient and control samples were amplified and corrected together, so any skew would affect both groups equally. Because cDNA rather than genomic DNA was sequenced, highly expressing activated cells could have been over-represented, although no difference in activation and CD3 levels was found between groups. In all four CD4+ subsets, TCRB CDR3 length was moderately but significantly shorter in type 1 diabetes patients.

A single peripheral blood draw of 90 to 150 mL on average was collected from each donor into heparinised tubes. Using a panel that included CD45RO, CCR7, CD25, CD127, CD95 and CD27, naive, central memory, regulatory and stem cell-like memory CD4+ T cells were sorted on a BD FACSAria II. All sorted populations exceeded 95% purity. PBMCs were isolated immediately by Lymphoprep density gradient centrifugation and stained directly without culture. To minimize batch effects, samples were stained and sorted in pairs, one healthy donor with one patient per experiment. On this clone itself: The clone's antigen remains unknown. The record has no base qualities; no much larger clone is one base away.

The CDR3 runs 14 amino acids, cysteine and phenylalanine included. Only the CDR3 portion is preserved as DNA: 42 bases, with reading frame beginning at the first base. Taken from the germline V gene, the CDR1 and CDR2 loops are MNHEY and SVGAGI. At the junction V is shortened by 6 bases and J by 7 bases, with 16 bases in between. The High Capacity cDNA Reverse Transcription Kit was used to reverse transcribe all of the isolated RNA, meaning that expressed TCRB transcripts were what got sequenced. Deep immunoSEQ sequencing was applied to naive, central memory and regulatory T cell samples, giving an average of about 3.6 million total reads per sample. After sorted cells were lysed in RLT buffer, RNA was extracted with DNase-treated RNeasy Micro or Mini kits, with the choice depending on cell number. To prevent cross-contamination, every cell subset was processed on its own, while patient and healthy donor samples were processed together. The immunoSEQ multiplex PCR was used to amplify TCRB sequences from cDNA, yielding 87-bp fragments that span the CDR3 region. The amplicons were sequenced using the Illumina HiSeq platform. The source study handled its data this way. Synthetic template baselines were used to correct PCR bias computationally, reads within Hamming distance 2 were collapsed, and singletons that could not be merged were discarded. Reads were aligned against IMGT to assign V, D and J genes, CDR3 length and insertions or deletions at six rearrangement sites. Within each subset, clonotype counts were normalized to sorted cell number, after which true diversity and Gini coefficients were computed with the tcR R package. The overlap coefficient, calculated on TCRB nucleotide sequences, was used to quantify repertoire sharing. Out-of-frame TCRB sequences from naive cells were analyzed as a proxy for the pre-selection repertoire. Held by TCRdb, this immuneACCESS table contains in-frame sequences only and omits some clones. Under half of the omission traces to an unresolved V gene where checked; the cause of the rest is unknown. D and trimming were read from the DNA, whereas the V and J calls and clone size are those reported in that table. The sample has hundreds of thousands of clones on record, over 12% of them singletons. Just under 0.04% of the sample comes from the top ten.

Source material: naive CD4+ T cells from blood. The cell subset or site label on this specimen signifies: true naive CD4+ T cells. The clonotype comes from a man aged 18 to 29 with type 1 diabetes. The rearrangement joined TRBV6-5 to TRBJ2-1; the D gene lacks a confident call. The sequenced DNA is TGTGCCAGCAGCAGAAGCCCTAACGCGAATGAGCAGTTCTTC. The encoded protein is CASSRSPNANEQFF.